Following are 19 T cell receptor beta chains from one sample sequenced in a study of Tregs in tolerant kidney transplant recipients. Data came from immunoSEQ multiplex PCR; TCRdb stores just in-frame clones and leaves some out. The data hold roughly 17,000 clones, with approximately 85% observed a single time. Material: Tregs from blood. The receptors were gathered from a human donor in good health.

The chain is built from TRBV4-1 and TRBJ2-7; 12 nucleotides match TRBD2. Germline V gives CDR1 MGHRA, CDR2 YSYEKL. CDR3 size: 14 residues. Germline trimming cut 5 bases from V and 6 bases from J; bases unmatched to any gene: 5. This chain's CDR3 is CASSSRLAGVEQYF. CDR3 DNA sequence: TGCGCCAGCAGCTCCCGACTAGCGGGGGTCGAGCAGTACTTC.

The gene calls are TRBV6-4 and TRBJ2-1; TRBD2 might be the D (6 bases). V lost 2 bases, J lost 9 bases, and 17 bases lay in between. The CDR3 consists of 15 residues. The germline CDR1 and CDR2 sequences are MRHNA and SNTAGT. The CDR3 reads CASSDRAGPNFEQFF. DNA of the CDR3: TGTGCCAGCAGTGACAGGGCGGGGCCCAATTTTGAGCAGTTCTTC.

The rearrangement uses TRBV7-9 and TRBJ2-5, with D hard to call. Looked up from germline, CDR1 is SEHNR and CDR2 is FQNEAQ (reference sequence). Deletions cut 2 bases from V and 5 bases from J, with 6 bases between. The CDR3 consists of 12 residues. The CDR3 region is CASSLLGETQYF. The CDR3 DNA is TGTGCCAGCAGCTTATTGGGTGAGACCCAGTACTTC.

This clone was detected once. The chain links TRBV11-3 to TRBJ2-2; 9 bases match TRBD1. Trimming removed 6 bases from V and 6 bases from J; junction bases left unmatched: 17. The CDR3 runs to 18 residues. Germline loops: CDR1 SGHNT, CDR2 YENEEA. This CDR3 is CASSQTVVGQGTSGELFF. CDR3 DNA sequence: TGTGCCAGCAGTCAAACAGTAGTGGGACAGGGAACATCCGGGGAGCTGTTTTTT. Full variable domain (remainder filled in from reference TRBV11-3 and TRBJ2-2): EAGVVQSPRYKIIEKKQPVAFWCNPISGHNTLYWYLQNLGQGPELLIRYENEEAVDDSQLPKDRFSAERLKGVDSTLKIQPAELGDSAVYLCASSQTVVGQGTSGELFFGEGSRLTVL.

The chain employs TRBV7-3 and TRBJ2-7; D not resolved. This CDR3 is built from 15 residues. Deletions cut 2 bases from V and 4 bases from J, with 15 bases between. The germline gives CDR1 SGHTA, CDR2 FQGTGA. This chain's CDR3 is CASSLALGRRYEQYF. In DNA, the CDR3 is TGTGCCAGCAGCTTAGCGCTCGGCCGGCGATACGAGCAGTACTTC.

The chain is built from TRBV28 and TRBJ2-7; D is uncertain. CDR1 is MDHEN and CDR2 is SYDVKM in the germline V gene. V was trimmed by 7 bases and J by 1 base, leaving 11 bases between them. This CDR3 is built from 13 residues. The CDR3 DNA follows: TGTGCCAGCACTCCCGGATTATCCTACGAGCAGTACTTC. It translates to CASTPGLSYEQYF. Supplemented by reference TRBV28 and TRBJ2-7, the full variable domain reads DVKVTQSSRYLVKRTGEKVFLECVQDMDHENMFWYRQDPGLGLRLIYFSYDVKMKEKGDIPEGYSVSREKKERFSLILESASTNQTSMYLCASTPGLSYEQYFGPGTRLTVT.

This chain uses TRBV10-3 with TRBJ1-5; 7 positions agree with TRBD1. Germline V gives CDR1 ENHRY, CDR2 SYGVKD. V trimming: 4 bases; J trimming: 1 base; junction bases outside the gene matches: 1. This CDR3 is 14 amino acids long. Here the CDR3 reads CAISATGSNQPQHF. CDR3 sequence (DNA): TGTGCCATCAGTGCGACAGGGAGCAATCAGCCCCAGCATTTT.

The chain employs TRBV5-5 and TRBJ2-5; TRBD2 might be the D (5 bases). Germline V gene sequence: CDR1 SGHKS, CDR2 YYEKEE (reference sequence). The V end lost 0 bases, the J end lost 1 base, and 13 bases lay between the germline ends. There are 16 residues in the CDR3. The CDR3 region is CASSLAPTGFQETQYF. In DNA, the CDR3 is TGTGCCAGCAGCTTGGCCCCCACGGGATTCCAAGAGACCCAGTACTTC.

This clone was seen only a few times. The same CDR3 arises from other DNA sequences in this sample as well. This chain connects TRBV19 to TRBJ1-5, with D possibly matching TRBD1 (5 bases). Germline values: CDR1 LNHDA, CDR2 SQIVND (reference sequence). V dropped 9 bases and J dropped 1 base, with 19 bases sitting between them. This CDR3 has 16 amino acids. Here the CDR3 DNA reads TGTGCCAGCACAACTCGGGGCCGCGGGAGCAATCAGCCCCAGCATTTT. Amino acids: CASTTRGRGSNQPQHF.

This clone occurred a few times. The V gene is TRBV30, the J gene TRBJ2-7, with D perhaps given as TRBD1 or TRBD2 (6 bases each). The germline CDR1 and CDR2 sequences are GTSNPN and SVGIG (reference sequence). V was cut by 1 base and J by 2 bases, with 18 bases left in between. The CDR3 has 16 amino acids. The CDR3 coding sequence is TGTGCCTGGAGTGCCTTGCCCCTAGGGGGGACCTACGAGCAGTACTTC. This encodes CAWSALPLGGTYEQYF. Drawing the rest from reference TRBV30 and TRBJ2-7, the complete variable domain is SQTIHQWPATLVQPVGSPLSLECTVEGTSNPNLYWYRQAAGRGLQLLFYSVGIGQISSEVPQNLSASRPQDRQFILSSKKLLLSDSGFYLCAWSALPLGGTYEQYFGPGTRLTVT.

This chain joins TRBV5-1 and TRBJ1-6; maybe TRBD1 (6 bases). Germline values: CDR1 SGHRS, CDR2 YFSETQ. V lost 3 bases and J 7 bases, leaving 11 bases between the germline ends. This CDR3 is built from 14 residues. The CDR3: CASSWGQSNSPLHF. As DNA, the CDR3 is TGCGCCAGCAGCTGGGGGCAATCAAATTCACCCCTCCACTTT. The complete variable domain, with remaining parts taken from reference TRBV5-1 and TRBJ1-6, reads KAGVTQTPRYLIKTRGQQVTLSCSPISGHRSVSWYQQTPGQGLQFLFEYFSETQRNKGNFPGRFSGRQFSNSRSEMNVSTLELGDSALYLCASSWGQSNSPLHFGNGTRLTVT.

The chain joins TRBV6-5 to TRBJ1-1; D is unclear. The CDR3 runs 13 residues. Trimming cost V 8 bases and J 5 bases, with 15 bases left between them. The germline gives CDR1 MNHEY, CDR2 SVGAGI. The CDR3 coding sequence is TGTGCCAGCCTCTCCCCAGGATCGACTGAAGCTTTCTTT. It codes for CASLSPGSTEAFF.

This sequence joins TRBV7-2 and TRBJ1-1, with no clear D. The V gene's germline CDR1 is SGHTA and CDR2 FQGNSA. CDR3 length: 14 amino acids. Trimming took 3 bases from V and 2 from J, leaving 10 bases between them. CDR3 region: CASSFSGSNTEAFF. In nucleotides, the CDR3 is TGTGCCAGCAGCTTCTCCGGTAGTAACACTGAAGCTTTCTTT.

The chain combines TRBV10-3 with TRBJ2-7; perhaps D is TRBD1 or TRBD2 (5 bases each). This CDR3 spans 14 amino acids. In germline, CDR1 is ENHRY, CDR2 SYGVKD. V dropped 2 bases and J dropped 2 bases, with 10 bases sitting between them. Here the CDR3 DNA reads TGTGCCATCAGTGAGGGGGGTCTACCCTACGAGCAGTACTTC. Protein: CAISEGGLPYEQYF.

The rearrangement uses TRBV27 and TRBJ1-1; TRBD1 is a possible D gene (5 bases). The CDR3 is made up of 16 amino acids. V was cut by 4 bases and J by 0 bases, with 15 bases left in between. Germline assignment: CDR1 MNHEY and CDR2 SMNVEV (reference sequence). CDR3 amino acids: CASSWGSPTLNTEAFF. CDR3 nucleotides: TGTGCCAGCAGTTGGGGGTCCCCAACCTTGAACACTGAAGCTTTCTTT.

The CDR3 here is CASSRDLAQETQYF. The CDR3 DNA follows: TGCGCCAGCAGCCGGGACCTGGCCCAAGAGACCCAGTACTTC. The chain combines TRBV4-1 with TRBJ2-5, with D perhaps assigned TRBD1 or TRBD2 (5 bases each). This CDR3 is 14 amino acids long. Germline CDR1 is MGHRA and CDR2 is YSYEKL. The V gene lost 4 bases and the J gene lost 1 base, with 10 bases spanning the gap.

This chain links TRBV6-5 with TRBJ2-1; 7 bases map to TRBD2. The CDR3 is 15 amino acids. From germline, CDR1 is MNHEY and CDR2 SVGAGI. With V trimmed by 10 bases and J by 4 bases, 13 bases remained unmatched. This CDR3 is CATRPRASGYNEQFF. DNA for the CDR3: TGTGCCACCCGGCCAAGGGCTAGCGGTTACAATGAGCAGTTCTTC.

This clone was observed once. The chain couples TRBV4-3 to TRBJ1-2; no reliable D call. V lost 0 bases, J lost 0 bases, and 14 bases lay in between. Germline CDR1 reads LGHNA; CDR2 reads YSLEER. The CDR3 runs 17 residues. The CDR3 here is CASSQEALLRANYGYTF. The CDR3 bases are TGCGCCAGCAGCCAAGAGGCACTGCTGCGAGCTAACTATGGCTACACCTTC.

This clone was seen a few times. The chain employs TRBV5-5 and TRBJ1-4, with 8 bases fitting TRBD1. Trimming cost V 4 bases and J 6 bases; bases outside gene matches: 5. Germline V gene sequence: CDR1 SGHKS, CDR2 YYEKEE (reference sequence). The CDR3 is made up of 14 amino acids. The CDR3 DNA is TGTGCCAGCAGCAGACAGGGGAGGGATGAAAAACTGTTTTTT. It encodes CASSRQGRDEKLFF.